This T cell receptor beta chain was sequenced during a study of T cell responses to AZD1222 COVID-19 vaccine. Across the whole study: Second-dose intervals near 4 or 12 weeks were combined. General study points: Spike-specific TCR breadth and depth rose after two AZD1222 doses.

The repertoire was sequenced with immunoSEQ multiplex PCR; TCRdb's copy has only in-frame clones and lacks some. The table shows around 110,000 clones, with 88% occurring only once. As to this clone: Its antigen is undetermined.

The CDR3 covers 13 residues. Trimming shortened V by 5 bases and J by 7 bases, and 11 bases separated the two germline ends. This TCR derives from an adult in good health. The chain carries TRBV12-3 or TRBV12-4 and TRBJ1-4; D gene uncertain. Sequencing was performed on peripheral blood, taken on day 0 of AZD1222 vaccination. As DNA, the CDR3 is TGTGCCAGCAGTAAAAACCCGGGTGAAAAACTGTTTTTT. Translation gives CASSKNPGEKLFF.